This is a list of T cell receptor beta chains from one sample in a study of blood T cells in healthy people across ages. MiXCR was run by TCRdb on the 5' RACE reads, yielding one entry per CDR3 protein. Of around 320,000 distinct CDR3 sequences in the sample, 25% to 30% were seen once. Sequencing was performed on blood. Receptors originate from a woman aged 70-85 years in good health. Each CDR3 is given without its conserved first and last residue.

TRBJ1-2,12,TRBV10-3,AISPADSGVGYT
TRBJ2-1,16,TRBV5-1,ASSFGLAGAGLEVEQF
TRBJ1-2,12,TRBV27,ASSPRGTNYGYT
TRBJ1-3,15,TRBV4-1,ASSQGADSSSGSTIY
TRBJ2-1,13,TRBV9,ASSVGLSSYNEQF
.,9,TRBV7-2,ASTEKETQY
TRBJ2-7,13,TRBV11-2,ASSLTDRDRDEQY
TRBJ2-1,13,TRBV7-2,ASSPRFETYNEQF
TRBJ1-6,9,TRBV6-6,ASSYSDLLH
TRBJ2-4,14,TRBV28,ASSQRLAGAKNIQY
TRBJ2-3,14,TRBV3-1,ASSQGVLAGPDTQY
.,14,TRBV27,ASSLSIVAGVDEQF
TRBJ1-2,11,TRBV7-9,ASSLGSRYGYT
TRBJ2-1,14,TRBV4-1,ASSQEEREIYNEQF
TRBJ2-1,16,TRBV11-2,ASSLPSGAISSYNEQF
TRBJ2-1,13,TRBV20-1,SAPSLSGPRNEQF
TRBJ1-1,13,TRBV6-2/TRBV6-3,ASGGEEFWGTEAF
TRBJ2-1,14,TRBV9,ASSVDRTGGYNEQF
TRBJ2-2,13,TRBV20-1,SARRTSGNTGELF
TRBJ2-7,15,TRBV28,ASSSGTSGRLSYEQY
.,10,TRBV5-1,ASYNRGSEQY
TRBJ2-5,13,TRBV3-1,ASSPGGTGEETQY
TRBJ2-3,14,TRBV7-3,ASSLSSGRSTDTQY
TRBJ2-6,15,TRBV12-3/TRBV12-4,ASSLRQSLLGANVLT
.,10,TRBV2,ASSAATYEQY
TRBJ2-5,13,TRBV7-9,ASSSQQGSQETQY
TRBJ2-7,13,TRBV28,ASSPTRPGVYEQY
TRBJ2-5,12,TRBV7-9,ASSPGTPKETQY
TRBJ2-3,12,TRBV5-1,ASSLDSGRDTQY
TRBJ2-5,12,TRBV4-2,ASSQDYVQETQY
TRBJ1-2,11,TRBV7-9,ASSGRGHYGYT
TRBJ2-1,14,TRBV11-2,ASSPTSGISGNEQF
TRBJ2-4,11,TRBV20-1,SARAPQVDIQY
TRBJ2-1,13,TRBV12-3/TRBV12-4,ASTVASSSYNEQF
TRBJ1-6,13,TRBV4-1,ASSLRGGEGSPLH
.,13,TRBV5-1,ASATSGGGKNEQF
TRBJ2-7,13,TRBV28,ASSLTSGGTYEQY
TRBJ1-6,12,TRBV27,ASSFGAGDSPLH
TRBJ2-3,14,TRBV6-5,ASSSGLLGGTDTQY
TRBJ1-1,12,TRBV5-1,ASSATGGWTEAF
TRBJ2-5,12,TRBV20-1,SAVRLAGEETQY
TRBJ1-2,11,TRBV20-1,SARIPRGAGYT
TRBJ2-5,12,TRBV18,ASSPQRGQETQY
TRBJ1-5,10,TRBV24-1,ATSDSEQPQH
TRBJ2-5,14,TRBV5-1,ASSFQAGVLSETQY